This TCR beta chain originates from a study of shared clonotypes between healthy human individuals (dated by TCRdb to 2020 to 2022). In the study overall: A couple of women and a few men aged 18 to 49 years were included in the cohort. Per donor, three plates each were used for CD4 naive and CD4 memory, two for CD8 naive, and one for CD8 memory. To estimate repertoire size and how much clonotypes are shared between individuals, the study performed deep sequencing of blood TCR repertoires from a few healthy adults. To increase sequencing depth and limit assay-specific biases, TCR repertoire library preparation and sequencing were carried out by different laboratories using diverse techniques. Each donor's leukapheresis produced roughly between roughly 0.94 and 9.5 billion PBMCs.

V loses 3 bases at its end and J loses 3 bases; junction bases beyond the gene matches: 7. From the cysteine through the phenylalanine, the CDR3 covers 16 amino acids. Only CDR3 DNA remains: 48 bases, in frame from the first base. The germline V gene (reference sequence) provides CDR1 LNHDA and CDR2 SQIVND. Donors were healthy HIV-negative adults with no recently reported acute infections or vaccinations. Every donor was a Caucasian adult living in Nashville, Tennessee, USA. CD4+ T cells were enriched by magnetic negative selection, after which naive cells were positively selected on CD45RA and the negative fraction was taken as the memory subset. After blood collection by leukapheresis, PBMCs were isolated using Ficoll-Histopaque density gradient centrifugation and then cryopreserved in the vapor phase of liquid nitrogen. Analytical flow cytometry was used to check the purity and quantity of each magnetically sorted T cell population. Each sorted fraction had its genomic DNA isolated and then quantified by UV absorbance on a Nanodrop 2000c.

General findings and caveats noted by the study authors: Only blood was sampled, and tissue TCR repertoires likely differ from those in blood. Approximately 5% of naive CD4, 3.5% of naive CD8, roughly 2.4% of memory CD4, and over 0.35% of memory CD8 clonotypes were shared across a handful of donors. The genetic and exposure-history diversity represented was limited by the small number of donors. Clonotypes shared by all four sorted-subset donors showed higher generation probabilities than non-shared clonotypes. Estimated clonotype richness was generally larger for naive than for memory subsets. Rarefaction of sorted-subset datasets indicated incomplete sequencing despite the large sequencing depth. Pairwise subsampling led to the expectation that sequencing depth would affect the degree of clonotype sharing among donors.

TCR CDR3 regions were amplified from genomic DNA by multiplex PCR using the deep immunoSEQ assay. Extracted genomic DNA from each cell subset was spread evenly across all wells of several immunoSEQ 96-well plates, with each plate serving as a replicate. For sorted subsets, each replicate PCR was loaded with 200 ng genomic DNA, equivalent to 30,000 or so T cell genomes. Purified libraries were measured with a Qubit 3.0 fluorometer, size-checked on a Bioanalyzer 2100, and measured again with the KAPA Library Quantification kit. Every immunoSEQ 96-well plate was sequenced on a dedicated single-read 150-cycle Illumina NextSeq 550 flow cell. In the authors' own workflow: The immunoSEQ output contained only junctional sequences without quality scores, so filtering could not match that applied to full-length reads. Sequences were annotated with PyIR, a Python wrapper for IgBLAST v1.9, and V/J genes and CDR3 were assigned using IMGT germline references. Reads were removed for weak V/J assignments (E-value above 1e-6), missing CDR3, stop codons, out-of-frame junctions, or ambiguous translated residues. V3J clonotypes were defined by identical inferred V gene, J gene, and CDR3 amino acid sequence. The percentage overlap between two repertoires was calculated by dividing the number of shared unique clonotypes by the size of the smaller repertoire. Repertoire richness was assessed with RTK rarefaction, the Chao1 estimator, and Recon v2.1 estimates of unobserved clonotypes. OLGA was used to compute generation probabilities for all TCRbeta clonotypes that the gDNA method yielded from a handful of donors. This is the immuneACCESS table as TCRdb keeps it, with only in-frame sequences that have V and J called. A part of the clones is gone; compared with another copy, unresolved V genes explain less than half, and the rest is unexplained. The DNA was the basis for D and trimming; V, J and clone size are from that table. This sample gives 2 million to 3 million clones in total; approximately 93% of them show up just once. Roughly 0.39% of the sample comes from the top ten.

As regards this clone: Its antigen is still unknown. Base-call qualities are not available, and no considerably larger clone is one nucleotide away.

The V gene is TRBV19 and the J gene is TRBJ1-2; TRBD1 aligns with 10 central bases. The TCR was taken from a man aged 18 to 29 in good health. Some clones in this sample may be carry-over from other donors' samples. Source material: naive CD4+ T cells from PBMCs. The cell subset or site label of this sample denotes: CD45RA+ positively selected. The CDR3 reads as follows: CASSILPGQGYYGYTF. The sequence in DNA is TGTGCCAGTAGTATCCTACCGGGACAGGGGTACTATGGCTACACCTTC.